This is a list of T cell receptor beta chains from one sample in a study of T-cell reconstitution after alpha-beta-depleted transplantation in children. TCRdb fed the PCR reads into MiXCR, producing one record per CDR3 protein. The sample contains 7,900 or so distinct CDR3 sequences, 30% of which appear only once. The source was peripheral blood, collected 60 days after TCRalphabeta/CD19-depleted stem cell transplant. The receptors were gathered from a boy under three years old who had a stem cell transplant for SCID, so the T cells may come from the graft donor. Each CDR3 is given with its conserved first and last residue. A D gene is named only where the DNA matches it firmly. The size entry is marked missing in some rows and otherwise reads once, few, many or a size class.

j_gene | abundance | v_gene | d_gene | CDR3nt | CDR3aa
TRBJ2-7 | . | TRBV19 | TRBD1 | TGTGCCAGTAGAACGACAGGGGGTTTCCACGAGCAGTACTTC | CASRTTGGFHEQYF
TRBJ1-2 | many | TRBV5-1 | TRBD1 | TGCGCCAGCAGCTTGGGTACAGGGGGCTATGGCTACACCTTC | CASSLGTGGYGYTF
TRBJ1-5 | many | TRBV19 | . | TGTGCCAGTAGTATTGGGTTTCAGCCCCAGCATTTT | CASSIGFQPQHF
TRBJ2-1 | few | TRBV12-3/TRBV12-4 | TRBD2 | TGTGCCAGCAGTTTAGCGAGACTAGCGGGAGCCTACAATGAGCAGTTCTTC | CASSLARLAGAYNEQFF
TRBJ2-7 | . | TRBV4-1 | . | TGCGCCAGCAGCCAAGTAAGGGGGTACTACGAGCAGTACTTC | CASSQVRGYYEQYF
TRBJ2-7 | . | TRBV20-1 | TRBD2 | TGCAGTGCTCTAGCGGGAGCGTATACCTACGAGCAGTACTTC | CSALAGAYTYEQYF
TRBJ1-1 | medium-sized | TRBV9 | TRBD1 | TGTGCCAGCAGGACAGGGAGGGACACTGAAGCTTTCTTT | CASRTGRDTEAFF
TRBJ1-1 | many | TRBV19 | . | TGTGCCAGTAGAAGGGCCAAGGAGAACACTGAAGCTTTCTTT | CASRRAKENTEAFF
TRBJ2-1 | medium-sized | TRBV12-3/TRBV12-4 | . | TGTGCCAGCAGTTTCGCCAGGGCTGGGTGTGAGCAGTTCTTC | CASSFARAGCEQFF
TRBJ2-5 | . | TRBV7-9 | TRBD2 | TGTGCCAGCAGCCGGCAAATGGGGGGAGCGGGGCAAGAGACCCAGTACTTC | CASSRQMGGAGQETQYF
TRBJ1-5 | . | TRBV28 | . | TGTGCCATCAGCTCCGGGCTCCTCTGGTGGCTAGTGAATCAGCCCCAGCATTTT | CAISSGLLWWLVNQPQHF
TRBJ1-2 | many | TRBV4-1 | . | TGCGCCAGCAGCCCAACGGGGACAATGGGGTATGGCTACACCTTC | CASSPTGTMGYGYTF
TRBJ1-3 | many | TRBV5-5 | . | TGTGCCAGCAGCTTGCGTAATCCAAAGGCCTCTGGAAACACCATATATTTT | CASSLRNPKASGNTIYF
TRBJ2-1 | . | TRBV5-1 | TRBD1 | TGCGCCAGCAGCTTTAAGGGACAGCTTAATGAGCAGTTCTTC | CASSFKGQLNEQFF
TRBJ2-3 | medium-sized | TRBV10-3 | . | TGTGCCATCAGGGGGGGTCGCGGGGCAACAGATACGCAGTATTTT | CAIRGGRGATDTQYF
TRBJ2-7 | few | TRBV5-4 | . | TGTGCCAGCACGGGCAGGGGCTACGAGCAGTACTTC | CASTGRGYEQYF
TRBJ2-7 | many | TRBV4-1 | TRBD2 | TGCGCCAGCAGCTACCTGGGAGGGTTGGGCTACGAGCAGTACTTC | CASSYLGGLGYEQYF
TRBJ2-7 | few | TRBV5-1 | . | TGCGCCAGCAGCCCTACAACAACCGGGACACTCAACGAGCAGTACTTC | CASSPTTTGTLNEQYF
TRBJ2-3 | many | TRBV20-1 | . | TGCAGTGCTAGAGATCTTGGCACAGATACGCAGTATTTT | CSARDLGTDTQYF
TRBJ2-1 | . | TRBV12-3/TRBV12-4 | . | TGTGCCAGCAGTTTGGGCAGGGGCCGCACCTACAATGAGCAGTTCTTC | CASSLGRGRTYNEQFF
TRBJ2-1 | medium-sized | TRBV6-5 | . | TGTGCCAGCCCTCCAAGGGGGGCGGGAGACAATGAGCAGTTCTTC | CASPPRGAGDNEQFF
TRBJ1-6 | medium-sized | TRBV11-2 | . | TGTGCCAGCAGCCCGAGGAGAGGTTCACCCCTCCACTTT | CASSPRRGSPLHF
TRBJ2-2 | . | TRBV24-1 | . | TGTGCCACCAGTGGGATCGGCGCCGGGGAGCTGTTTTTT | CATSGIGAGELFF
TRBJ2-5 | . | TRBV4-1 | TRBD1 | TGCGCCAGCAGCCAATGGACAGGGGCCCAAGAGACCCAGTACTTC | CASSQWTGAQETQYF
TRBJ2-1 | . | TRBV12-3/TRBV12-4 | . | TGTGCCAGCAGTTTGATTAATGAGCAGTTCTTC | CASSLINEQFF
TRBJ1-3 | medium-sized | TRBV20-1 | . | TGCAGTGCGAGAGGACAGAACAAGGACACCATATATTTT | CSARGQNKDTIYF
TRBJ1-1 | medium-sized | TRBV10-1 | . | TGCGCCAGCAGGAAGACCCGGGGGGCTTTCTTT | CASRKTRGAFF
TRBJ2-2 | many | TRBV21-1 | . | TGTGCCAGGAACCTCTGGGGGGAGCTGTTTTTT | CARNLWGELFF
TRBJ2-1 | . | TRBV7-9 | TRBD1 | TGTGCCAGCAACAGGGCCCTCGGGACAGGGAAAAACAATGAGCAGTTCTTC | CASNRALGTGKNNEQFF
TRBJ2-3 | . | TRBV24-1 | . | TGTGCCACCAGTGAAAGAGGTCGGACTGATACGCAGTATTTT | CATSERGRTDTQYF
TRBJ2-2 | . | TRBV24-1 | . | TGTGCCACCAGTGATCCCGGGGGACCCACCGGGGAGCTGTTTTTT | CATSDPGGPTGELFF
TRBJ2-1 | . | TRBV5-8 | TRBD1 | TGTGCCATGAGCTTAACAGGGGTAAGAGAGCAGTTCTTC | CAMSLTGVREQFF
TRBJ2-7 | many | TRBV6-1 | TRBD1 | TGTGCCAGCAGTGTTCCGATCCCCCGGGACAGGGGCTACGAGCAGTACTTC | CASSVPIPRDRGYEQYF
TRBJ1-4 | few | TRBV9 | . | TGTGCCAGCAGCGTAGTGCCAGGGACTAATGAAAAACTGTTTTTT | CASSVVPGTNEKLFF
TRBJ1-2 | medium-sized | TRBV7-8 | . | TGTGCCAGCAGCTTGGAGGATAACTATGGCTACACCTTC | CASSLEDNYGYTF
TRBJ2-1 | medium-sized | TRBV5-8 | TRBD1 | TGTGCCAGCAGCTTCCGTTGGGGGACAGGACCCTACAATGAGCAGTTCTTC | CASSFRWGTGPYNEQFF
TRBJ2-5 | many | TRBV6-1 | . | TGTGCCAGCAGTGAACAGCTAAGACCAGAGACCCAGTACTTC | CASSEQLRPETQYF
TRBJ2-7 | many | TRBV20-1 | TRBD1 | TGCAGTGCTAGGGACAGGTACTACGAGCAGTACTTC | CSARDRYYEQYF
TRBJ2-3 | medium-sized | TRBV3-1 | TRBD2 | TGTGCCAGCAGCCCCGGACTAGCCTGGGATACGCAGTATTTT | CASSPGLAWDTQYF
TRBJ2-1 | medium-sized | TRBV10-3 | TRBD2 | TGTGCCATCAATCGCGGGGGGAACAATGAGCAGTTCTTC | CAINRGGNNEQFF
TRBJ2-3 | many | TRBV5-6 | . | TGTGCCAGCCAAACGAGACCTTGCTGCCCCACCCCCACAGATACGCAGTATTTT | CASQTRPCCPTPTDTQYF
TRBJ1-1 | medium-sized | TRBV7-9 | . | TGTGCCAGCAGCTCCGACAGGAACACTGAAGCTTTCTTT | CASSSDRNTEAFF
TRBJ2-7 | medium-sized | TRBV20-1 | . | TGCAGTGCTAGAGATCGCGGGACAGTAATTCCGTACTTC | CSARDRGTVIPYF
TRBJ2-2 | many | TRBV20-1 | . | TGCAGTGCTATCCGGGAGCAAAGAAAATCGAACACCGGGGAGCTGTTTTTT | CSAIREQRKSNTGELFF
TRBJ2-7 | large | TRBV7-9 | TRBD1 | TGTGCCAGCAGCCCGGACAGGGCCCACGAGCAGTACTTC | CASSPDRAHEQYF
TRBJ2-5 | many | TRBV9 | TRBD2 | TGTGCCAGCAGCGTAGCACCAGCGGGGGCCCAAGAGACCCAGTACTTC | CASSVAPAGAQETQYF
TRBJ2-3 | . | TRBV11-2 | TRBD2 | TGTGCCAGCAGCAAGGAGGGACTAGCGGGAGGGCCTAGGCGCACAGATACGCAGTATTTT | CASSKEGLAGGPRRTDTQYF
TRBJ1-1 | many | TRBV5-6 | . | TGTGCCAGCAGTGGACCAGCGGCTTTCTGTATTAACTATTTT | CASSGPAAFCINYF
TRBJ2-3 | once | TRBV4-1 | . | TGCGCCAGCAGCCAAGGCCGTAGGGGACGCACAGATACGCAGTATTTT | CASSQGRRGRTDTQYF
TRBJ2-1 | medium-sized | TRBV28 | . | TGTGCCCCTAGGGGGGGTATTAGGCGCAATGAGCAGTTCTTC | CAPRGGIRRNEQFF